This TCR beta chain was sequenced in a study of T cell repertoires in cytomegalovirus infection. In the study overall: It was the public TCR beta signatures that indicated both CMV infection and matching HLA type. General study results and limits: Carriers of CMV plus the relevant HLA were identified by cumulative public TCR beta family frequency. Ex vivo, HLA-C-restricted CMV-specific TCR beta clonotypes prevailed over the rest of the response.

This clonotype was counted ten times or more. Its antigen is still unknown. Each CDR3 protein is one row after TCRdb ran MiXCR on the reads. The data show 310,000 or so distinct CDR3 sequences, roughly a sixth seen once. The source of this sequence is a human donor in good health (CMV status not recorded). Some clones in this sample may be carry-over from other donors' samples. Material: PBMCs.

The CDR3 DNA reads TGCAGTGCTAGAGGGTCGAATTCACCCCTCCACTTT. The encoded protein is CSARGSNSPLHF. The J gene is TRBJ1-6, the V gene TRBV20-1, with D unclear. Per germline, CDR1 DFQATT and CDR2 SNEGSKA (reference sequence). The CDR3 spans 12 residues. V was shortened by 1 base and J by 7 bases, with 5 bases between the two germline ends.